The next 30 T cell receptor beta chains were all read from a single sample in a study of glioma-infiltrating T cells. Using RNA template, CDR3s of TCR alpha and beta were amplified with iRepertoire arm-PCR. TCRdb re-analysed the multiplex PCR reads in MiXCR, keeping a single row per CDR3 protein. The table shows some 160,000 distinct CDR3 sequences, with around 40% occurring only once. The sample taken for sequencing was glioma tissue, nonneoplastic brain tissue, or PBMCs (not recorded which). The receptors originated from a human donor with low-grade glioma or glioblastoma, undergoing nonglioma brain surgery, or in good health (not recorded which).

This clonotype was seen at least ten times. The V gene is TRBV28, the J gene TRBJ1-2; no clear D. This CDR3 is 13 amino acids long. Germline CDR1 reads MDHEN; CDR2 reads SYDVKM. Trimming cost V 8 bases and J 4 bases, with 14 bases left between them. CDR3 residues: CASGVEHSYGYTF. The CDR3 DNA sequence: TGTGCCAGCGGGGTAGAGCATAGCTATGGCTACACCTTC.

This clonotype was seen many times. The chain employs TRBV2 and TRBJ1-6, with 7 bases lining up with TRBD1. The V segment lost 5 bases and the J segment 7 bases; nucleotides outside the gene matches: 5. The CDR3 covers 14 residues. The germline gives CDR1 SNHLY, CDR2 FYNNEI. The CDR3, as DNA: TGTGCCAGCAGTACAGGGGTTTTGAATTCACCCCTCCACTTT. Translating it yields CASSTGVLNSPLHF. Full variable domain (rest looked up from reference TRBV2 and TRBJ1-6): EPEVTQTPSHQVTQMGQEVILRCVPISNHLYFYWYRQILGQKVEFLVSFYNNEISEKSEIFDDQFSVERPDGSNFTLKIRSTKLEDSAMYFCASSTGVLNSPLHFGNGTRLTVT.

This clonotype was picked up many times. CDR3: CASSVTSGRETQYF. Here the CDR3 DNA reads TGTGCCAGCAGCGTGACTAGCGGAAGGGAGACCCAGTACTTC. This chain joins TRBV7-2 and TRBJ2-5, with 9 bases fitting TRBD2. CDR3 length: 14 residues. The germline gives CDR1 SGHTA, CDR2 FQGNSA. V lost 5 bases, J lost 5 bases, and 6 bases stayed unmatched. The variable domain in full, completed from reference TRBV7-2 and TRBJ2-5, reads GAGVSQSPSNKVTEKGKDVELRCDPISGHTALYWYRQSLGQGLEFLIYFQGNSAPDKSGLPSDRFSAERTGGSVSTLTIQRTQQEDSAVYLCASSVTSGRETQYFGPGTRLLVL.

This clonotype has a count of ten or more. The chain is built from TRBV28 and TRBJ2-2; 7 bases are a match to TRBD1. The J segment lost 0 bases and the V segment lost 2 bases, leaving 3 bases of the junction unmatched. Per germline, CDR1 MDHEN and CDR2 SYDVKM. The CDR3 totals 16 residues. The CDR3 loop reads CASSLPGTANTGELFF. CDR3 nucleotides: TGTGCCAGCAGTTTACCCGGGACAGCGAACACCGGGGAGCTGTTTTTT. The whole variable domain, remainder taken from reference TRBV28 and TRBJ2-2, is DVKVTQSSRYLVKRTGEKVFLECVQDMDHENMFWYRQDPGLGLRLIYFSYDVKMKEKGDIPEGYSVSREKKERFSLILESASTNQTSMYLCASSLPGTANTGELFFGEGSRLTVL.

This clonotype appeared a few times. V is TRBV27 and J is TRBJ2-7; 9 bases line up with TRBD1. V trimming: 7 bases; J trimming: 5 bases; junction bases outside the gene matches: 9. Germline-derived CDR1 and CDR2 are MNHEY and SMNVEV (reference sequence). The CDR3 has 14 residues. CDR3 DNA sequence: TGTGCCAGCAACGGGGACAGGGCAATCCACGAGCAGTACTTC. Translation: CASNGDRAIHEQYF.

On this clonotype itself: This may arise from a read error, as a much more abundant clone is one base away. V gene TRBV28 combines with J gene TRBJ2-3, with 9 bases matching TRBD1. The trim removed 10 bases at V and 2 bases at J, leaving 7 bases unmatched. CDR1 and CDR2 (germline): MDHEN, SYDVKM. This CDR3 comprises 14 residues. The CDR3 region is CATLTGGITDTQYF. The CDR3 region has the DNA TGTGCCACGTTGACAGGGGGAATCACAGATACGCAGTATTTT.

This chain joins TRBV6-2 or TRBV6-3 and TRBJ2-1; a weak D match, TRBD2 (5 bases). The J call may be faulty, since TRBJ2-7 better matches the DNA end. Germline lookup yields CDR1 MNHEY and CDR2 SVGEGT. The CDR3 contains 14 residues. This CDR3 is CASSPTRVSYEQYF. The CDR3 coding sequence is TGTGCCAGCAGCCCTACTAGGGTCTCCTACGAGCAGTACTTC.

Regarding this clonotype: A much larger clone sits a single nucleotide away, making a read error possible. The chain combines TRBV3-1 with TRBJ1-1; D is unresolved. Germline values: CDR1 LGHDT, CDR2 YNNKEL (reference sequence). The CDR3 loop spans 14 amino acids. The CDR3 DNA follows: TGTGCCAGCAGACAAGATGGCGGGTACACTGAAGCTTTCTTT. It specifies CASRQDGGYTEAFF.

In the case of this clonotype: It may be a read error: a sequence one base away is much more abundant. The rearrangement uses TRBV7-2 and TRBJ2-1; D uncertain. Germline CDR1 reads SGHTA; CDR2 reads FQGNSA. V was shortened by 3 bases and J by 5 bases, with 14 bases between the two germline ends. The CDR3 consists of 15 residues. CDR3 residues: CASSLRTDSDNEQFF. The CDR3 region has the DNA TGTGCCAGCAGCTTGCGGACGGATTCCGACAATGAGCAGTTCTTC. Variable domain in full (rest from reference TRBV7-2 and TRBJ2-1): GAGVSQSPSNKVTEKGKDVELRCDPISGHTALYWYRQSLGQGLEFLIYFQGNSAPDKSGLPSDRFSAERTGGSVSTLTIQRTQQEDSAVYLCASSLRTDSDNEQFFGPGTRLTVL.

As for this clonotype: A much larger clonotype is one base distant, so this may be a read error. The chain uses TRBV2 and TRBJ1-2, with D perhaps TRBD1 (6 bases). Germline V gives CDR1 SNHLY, CDR2 FYNNEI. The CDR3 runs to 13 residues. Written as DNA, the CDR3 is TGTGCCAGCTCCCGGACAGAAAACTATGCCTACACCTTC. Residues: CASSRTENYAYTF.

This clonotype was counted a few times. The CDR3 bases are TGTGCCAGCAGTTTAGCCGGGACAGGGGGTAGGGGTCAGCCCCAGCATTTT. Encoded protein: CASSLAGTGGRGQPQHF. The J gene is TRBJ1-5, the V gene TRBV12-3 or TRBV12-4, with 11 positions matching TRBD1. The CDR3 is 17 residues long. V lost 0 bases, J lost 6 bases, and 7 bases stayed unmatched.

A word on this clonotype: Possible read error: a much larger clone is one base away. The rearrangement uses TRBV3-1 and TRBJ2-3, with D maybe TRBD2 (5 bases). Deletions cut 5 bases from V and 3 bases from J, with 12 bases between. CDR1 is LGHDT, CDR2 YNNKEL, per germline (reference sequence). This CDR3 is 14 amino acids long. Here the CDR3 DNA reads TGTGCCAGCAGCAAGCGGCCGGCAACAGATACGCAGTATTTT. Protein: CASSKRPATDTQYF.

This clonotype was counted at least ten times. This sequence joins TRBV24-1 and TRBJ1-2, with D unclear. The V gene lost 6 bases and the J gene lost 2 bases, with 9 bases spanning the gap. Germline CDR1 and CDR2: KGHDR and SFDVKD. The CDR3 runs 13 residues. The CDR3 is CATSPDRNYGYTF. CDR3 coding DNA: TGTGCCACCAGTCCGGATCGCAACTATGGCTACACCTTC.

The chain links TRBV4-1 to TRBJ1-6, with D unclear. V lost 0 bases to trimming and J lost 9 bases, with 15 bases between them. Germline CDR1 and CDR2: MGHRA and YSYEKL. The CDR3 spans 16 residues. Here the CDR3 reads CASSQEWQPWGSPLHF. CDR3 DNA sequence: TGCGCCAGCAGCCAAGAATGGCAGCCCTGGGGTTCACCCCTCCACTTT.

This clonotype was seen just once. A much more abundant neighbour one base away suggests this may be a read error. This chain connects TRBV7-9 to TRBJ2-1; D is perhaps TRBD1 (7 bases). The CDR3 loop spans 15 amino acids. Germline V gene sequence: CDR1 SEHNR, CDR2 FQNEAQ (reference sequence). The CDR3 nucleotides read TGTGCCAGCAGCTTAAAGGGGGGACAGTACAATAAGCAGTTCTTC. Translated, it gives CASSLKGGQYNKQFF.

This clonotype was picked up many times. The chain joins TRBV25-1 to TRBJ2-5; 7 nucleotides align to TRBD2. The CDR3 loop spans 15 amino acids. Germline V lookup: CDR1 MGHDK, CDR2 SYGVNS. V lost 5 bases, J lost 2 bases, and 8 bases stayed unmatched. The CDR3 DNA reads TGTGCCAGCAGTCACCAGGACGGGGGGCAAGAGACCCAGTACTTC. It encodes CASSHQDGGQETQYF.

Comments on this clonotype: At one end the junction does not follow the germline gene, possibly because of a read error. The chain joins TRBV14 to TRBJ2-7; possibly TRBD2 for D (5 bases). The CDR3 is 14 amino acids. CDR1 and CDR2 from the germline V gene are SGHDN and FVKESK. CDR3 in amino acids: CASSQVSPDGERYF. The DNA for the CDR3 is TGTGCCAGCAGCCAAGTTTCTCCAGATGGGGAGCGGTACTTC.

Details on this clonotype: A read error may explain this, as a much larger clone is one base away. The chain joins TRBV25-1 to TRBJ1-2; possibly TRBD1 for D (5 bases). CDR3 size: 14 residues. CDR1 and CDR2 (germline): MGHDK, SYGVNS. In DNA form, the CDR3 reads TGTGCCAGAAGTGATTTATCGCCGACAGACGGCTACACCTTC. Translated: CARSDLSPTDGYTF.

The V call is TRBV30, the J call TRBJ1-1, with 7 bases identical to TRBD1. The germline CDR1 and CDR2 sequences are GTSNPN and SVGIG (reference sequence). The CDR3 sequence is 12 residues long. Trimming removed 2 bases from V and 4 bases from J; junction bases left unmatched: 1. This CDR3 is CAWSRGPTEAFF. The CDR3 bases are TGTGCCTGGAGTAGGGGGCCCACTGAAGCTTTCTTT.

A remark on this clonotype: Being one base from a much bigger clone, this may be a read error. The chain uses TRBV2 and TRBJ2-1; D possibly corresponds to TRBD1 (6 bases). CDR3 length equals 14 residues. Trimming pared 8 bases from V and 8 bases from J, leaving 19 bases between. Germline lookup yields CDR1 SNHLY and CDR2 FYNNEI. The CDR3 loop reads CASFWQGQHYEQFF. CDR3 DNA sequence: TGTGCCAGCTTCTGGCAGGGGCAGCACTATGAGCAGTTCTTC.

This chain connects TRBV28 to TRBJ2-7, with 10 positions matching TRBD2. The germline CDR1 and CDR2 sequences are MDHEN and SYDVKM. V lost 1 base to trimming and J lost 2 bases; unmatched junction nucleotides: 2. The CDR3 is made up of 15 amino acids. CDR3 protein: CASSLSSGRAYEQYF. CDR3 nucleotide sequence: TGTGCCAGCAGTTTATCCAGCGGGAGGGCCTACGAGCAGTACTTC.

This clonotype was counted at least ten times. This chain's CDR3 is CSAQGPRETQYF. DNA for the CDR3: TGCAGTGCGCAGGGGCCCCGGGAGACCCAGTACTTC. The chain is built from TRBV20-1 and TRBJ2-5; tentatively, D is TRBD1 (6 bases). CDR1 is DFQATT and CDR2 is SNEGSKA in the germline V gene (reference sequence). The ends were cut back, 6 bases at V and 5 bases at J, with 13 bases in the middle. This CDR3 is 12 amino acids long.

CDR3 in amino acids: CASSFSGSGYNEQFF. CDR3 nucleotide sequence: TGTGCCAGCAGTTTTAGCGGGAGCGGGTACAATGAGCAGTTCTTC. V and J are TRBV27 and TRBJ2-1; 9 positions match TRBD2. Losses at the gene ends were 3 bases for V and 4 bases for J; bases not matched to a gene: 4. The germline V gene has CDR1 MNHEY and CDR2 SMNVEV (reference sequence). The CDR3 is 15 amino acids.

Turning to this clonotype: This CDR3 is missing its conserved last phenylalanine or tryptophan, likely due to a read error. The gene calls are TRBV3-1 and TRBJ2-3, with 7 positions matching TRBD2. V shed 2 bases, J shed 6 bases, and the junction held 8 bases outside the gene matches. This CDR3 contains 15 residues. Germline V gene sequence: CDR1 LGHDT, CDR2 YNNKEL (reference sequence). CDR3 nucleotides: TGTGCCAGCAGCCAACCCGCGGGAGTGGTGGATACGCAGTATCTT. This codes for CASSQPAGVVDTQYL.

With respect to this clonotype: A much larger clone lies a single base off, so this may be a read error. V and J are TRBV7-9 and TRBJ2-1, with 13 bases identical to TRBD2. Germline V CDR1 and CDR2: SEHNR, FQNEAQ (reference sequence). The CDR3 consists of 18 residues. In DNA, the CDR3 is TGTGCCAGCAGCTTAAAACTAGCGGGAGGGGTTGGGTACAATGGGCAGTTCTTC. Translated, it gives CASSLKLAGGVGYNGQFF.

This clonotype was observed a few times. This chain joins TRBV12-3 or TRBV12-4 and TRBJ1-2; weak D call: TRBD1 (6 bases). V was pared by 0 bases and J by 2 bases, with 7 bases between. The CDR3 totals 14 residues. As DNA, the CDR3 is TGTGCCAGCAGTTTAGCAGGGGGGAACTATGGCTACACCTTC. As protein: CASSLAGGNYGYTF.

The table lists this clonotype with many counts. The V call is TRBV28, the J call TRBJ1-2; TRBD1 matches 7 bases. Trimming removed 6 bases from V and 7 bases from J; junction bases left unmatched: 2. The germline V gene has CDR1 MDHEN and CDR2 SYDVKM. This CDR3 comprises 11 residues. The CDR3 spells CASSYRGGYTF. In DNA, the CDR3 is TGTGCCAGCAGCTACAGGGGTGGCTACACCTTC.

The chain employs TRBV6-1 and TRBJ2-3; maybe TRBD2 (6 bases). Per the germline V gene, CDR1 is MNHNS and CDR2 is SASEGT. This CDR3 is 14 amino acids long. V was clipped by 10 bases and J by 0 bases, with 14 bases between them. CDR3 sequence reads: CAIGEVGSTDTQYF. The CDR3 nucleotides read TGTGCCATCGGGGAGGTGGGGAGCACAGATACGCAGTATTTT.

Notes on this clonotype: The junction departs from the called germline gene at one end, perhaps through a read error. This CDR3 reads CAGQRLDKQYF. Here the CDR3 DNA reads TGTGCCGGCCAAAGATTAGATAAGCAGTATTTT. The chain joins TRBV7-2 to TRBJ2-3; no clear D gene. Per germline, CDR1 SGHTA and CDR2 FQGNSA. The CDR3 contains 11 residues.

V usage is TRBV7-8 and J usage is TRBJ2-2; D is uncertain. V shed 2 bases and J shed 2 bases, with 12 bases lying between them. Germline V lookup: CDR1 SGHVS, CDR2 FQNEAQ. The CDR3 covers 16 residues. The CDR3 reads CASSLTNYPNTGELFF. The CDR3 nucleotides read TGTGCCAGCAGCTTAACAAACTACCCAAACACCGGGGAGCTGTTTTTT.